This T cell receptor (beta chain) was found in a study of vaccination and CD4 T cells after COVID-19. In the study overall: The stimulus for the cells was overlapping spike peptides derived from SARS-CoV-2, HCoV-NL63, HCoV-OC43 and HCoV-229E. The control cultures got either a CEFX pool, an HIV-1 Nef pool, or no peptide at all.

Oncomine TCR Beta short-read sequencing was applied to DNA from cultured CD4+ T cells. Cultured CD4+ T cells were the source of extracted genomic DNA. TCRdb ran MiXCR on the PCR reads and lists one entry per CDR3 protein. The profile shows thousands of distinct CDR3 sequences, about 28% of them singletons. V lost 5 bases and J 0 bases, leaving 5 bases between the germline ends. Looked up from germline, CDR1 is SGHTA and CDR2 is FQGTGA. The CDR3 contains 14 residues. Treatment specified: approximately nine-day PBMC culture with coronavirus spike peptide pools or control peptides (ViraFEST assay). Investigators obtained the unexposed donor's CD4+ T cells before the COVID-19 pandemic (2011-2018). A note on this clonotype: The target antigen is unknown.

This receptor was obtained from a human donor in good health. Input material: CD4+ T cells from blood, cultured in vitro. This chain connects TRBV7-3 to TRBJ2-6; no clear D gene. CDR3 coding DNA: TGTGCCAGCAGCCAAAGCTCTGGGGCCAACGTCCTGACTTTC. Its translation is CASSQSSGANVLTF.